This T cell receptor (beta chain) was captured by sequencing in a study of human T cells and chemical hapten exposure. Germline V lookup: CDR1 MGHRA, CDR2 YSYEKL. The CDR3 length is 17 residues. With 4 bases clipped from V and 4 bases from J, the junction kept 14 bases outside the gene matches. The time point: pre-sensitization, week 0. Treatment specified: therapeutic diphenylcyclopropenone sensitization with weekly scalp DPC. Original data processing: Samples held a median of roughly 100,000 TCRs, range about 20,000–700,000. TCRdb passed the RACE reads through MiXCR, listing each CDR3 protein once. For this entry, the V and J calls and clone size follow TCRdb and not the study's own pipeline. Among under 200,000 distinct CDR3 sequences listed, 25% to 30% were seen once.

The chain has TRBV4-1 and TRBJ2-3, with 7 bases matching TRBD2. The sequencing used whole blood, collected in connection with sensitization to the hapten diphenylcyclopropenone (DPC). The sequence came from a woman in her 30s with alopecia areata. Some clones in this sample may be carry-over from other donors' samples. The CDR3 reads CASSLSPAAGRSDTQYF. CDR3 nucleotide sequence: TGCGCCAGCAGCCTAAGCCCAGCAGCGGGACGATCAGATACGCAGTATTTT.